The 5 T cell receptor beta chains below were found in one sample sequenced in a study of shared T cell receptors in the human thymus. Generated by immunoSEQ multiplex PCR, the TCRdb table keeps only in-frame clones and is missing some. Of about 660,000 clones in the sample, roughly 86% are singletons; the top ten hold over 0.008%. The sample also formed part of further work on human thymus T cells.

The sample consisted of thymocytes. The receptors derive from a boy younger than two with a congenital heart defect.

The genes are TRBV9 and TRBJ2-1; 7 bases agree with TRBD2. Per germline, CDR1 SGDLS and CDR2 YYNGEE. The junction had 6 bases not matched to a gene; V was cut back by 0 bases and J by 6 bases. This CDR3 has 15 residues. The CDR3 bases are TGTGCCAGCAGCGTAGTGACGGGAGGACTCAATGAGCAGTTCTTC. This sequence encodes CASSVVTGGLNEQFF. The full variable domain, in which reference TRBV9 and TRBJ2-1 provide the parts outside the CDR3, is DSGVTQTPKHLITATGQRVTLRCSPRSGDLSVYWYQQSLDQGLQFLIQYYNGEERAKGNILERFSAQQFPDLHSELNLSSLELGDSALYFCASSVVTGGLNEQFFGPGTRLTVL.

V gene TRBV2 combines with J gene TRBJ2-7; D is undetermined. The CDR3 covers 14 residues. The V end lost 7 bases, the J end lost 3 bases, and 16 bases lay between the germline ends. Germline CDR1 and CDR2: SNHLY and FYNNEI. CDR3 residues: CASKWRRSDYEQYF. The CDR3 DNA reads as TGTGCCAGCAAGTGGCGCAGGTCTGACTACGAGCAGTACTTC.

This chain joins TRBV27 and TRBJ2-1; 8 nucleotides match TRBD1. V was pared by 5 bases and J by 3 bases, with 6 bases of the junction left unmatched. Germline assignment: CDR1 MNHEY and CDR2 SMNVEV (reference sequence). CDR3 length: 15 residues. DNA for the CDR3: TGTGCCAGCAGTCAAAGTGGACAGGGCTACAATGAGCAGTTCTTC. It codes for CASSQSGQGYNEQFF.

The chain uses TRBV7-9 and TRBJ1-2; maybe TRBD1 (5 bases). CDR1 SEHNR and CDR2 FQNEAQ come from the germline V gene (reference sequence). With 7 bases removed from V and 3 bases from J, the gap between germline ends came to 18 bases. The CDR3 spans 15 residues. As DNA, the CDR3 is TGTGCCAGCACCCCCTCCCAGGGTTGGGACTATGGCTACACCTTC. This gives the protein CASTPSQGWDYGYTF.

In this sample, this clone turned up once. The gene calls are TRBV7-3 and TRBJ2-3, with TRBD2 as a possible D gene (5 bases). Germline V lookup: CDR1 SGHTA, CDR2 FQGTGA. Trimming pared 5 bases from V and 1 base from J, leaving 10 bases between. CDR3 length: 14 amino acids. CDR3 residues: CASSPGLGTDTQYF. In DNA form, the CDR3 reads TGTGCCAGCAGCCCAGGACTGGGCACAGATACGCAGTATTTT.